A single sample gave rise to the 20 T cell receptor beta chains below, sequenced in a study of shared clonotypes between healthy human individuals. Using immunoSEQ multiplex PCR, the repertoire was profiled, and TCRdb retains in-frame clones only, with some absent. The table records about 1.5 million clones, around 98% of them present only once. Specimen: naive CD4+ T cells sorted from blood. Specified subset: CD45RA+ positively selected. The receptors were gathered from a man aged 25 to 45 in good health.

This rearrangement joins TRBV19 to TRBJ1-5; no firm D call. The CDR3 sequence is 14 residues long. V lost 8 bases to trimming and J lost 7 bases, with 18 bases between them. Looked up from germline, CDR1 is LNHDA and CDR2 is SQIVND (reference sequence). The CDR3 nucleotides are TGTGCCAGTTGCCCCTCGGGCATCGGACAGCCCCAGCATTTT. Protein: CASCPSGIGQPQHF.

This chain joins TRBV9 and TRBJ1-2, with 7 bases fitting TRBD1. Unmatched junction bases numbered 11, after V lost 1 base and J lost 8 bases. The CDR3 sequence is 15 residues long. CDR1 is SGDLS and CDR2 is YYNGEE in the germline V gene. The CDR3: CASSVRNTGVGGYTF. The CDR3 coding sequence is TGTGCCAGCAGCGTACGGAATACAGGGGTTGGCGGCTACACCTTC.

This chain links TRBV4-3 with TRBJ2-7, with D perhaps assigned TRBD1 or TRBD2 (7 bases each). The CDR3 runs 16 residues. Germline V lookup: CDR1 LGHNA, CDR2 YSLEER. V was cut by 0 bases and J by 4 bases, with 16 bases left in between. Here the CDR3 DNA reads TGCGCCAGCAGCCAAGAGGGGAGGGGGCCGATGTACGAGCAGTACTTC. This encodes CASSQEGRGPMYEQYF.

The chain uses TRBV19 and TRBJ2-2, with 10 positions matching TRBD1. The germline gives CDR1 LNHDA, CDR2 SQIVND (reference sequence). V shed 4 bases and J 2 bases; nucleotides not matched to a gene: 4. The CDR3 contains 16 residues. The CDR3 DNA sequence: TGTGCCAGTAGTAAGGGGACAGGGGCCAACACCGGGGAGCTGTTTTTT. The encoded protein is CASSKGTGANTGELFF.

The chain couples TRBV25-1 to TRBJ2-2; the match to TRBD1 covers 8 bases. V trimming: 4 bases; J trimming: 6 bases; junction bases outside the gene matches: 7. CDR1 is MGHDK and CDR2 is SYGVNS in the germline V gene. The CDR3 covers 15 residues. The CDR3 reads CASSVWETGAGELFF. The CDR3 region has the DNA TGTGCCAGCAGTGTTTGGGAGACAGGGGCCGGGGAGCTGTTTTTT. Combining the CDR3 with reference TRBV25-1 and TRBJ2-2 gives the whole variable domain EADIYQTPRYLVIGTGKKITLECSQTMGHDKMYWYQQDPGMELHLIHYSYGVNSTEKGDLSSESTVSRIRTEHFPLTLESARPSHTSQYLCASSVWETGAGELFFGEGSRLTVL.

This chain links TRBV5-4 with TRBJ2-3; no clear D. This CDR3 contains 16 residues. V was shortened by 0 bases and J by 2 bases, with 13 bases between the two germline ends. Germline CDR1 reads SGHNT; CDR2 reads YYREEE (reference sequence). CDR3: CASSLAVSHYTDTQYF. CDR3 sequence (DNA): TGTGCCAGCAGCTTGGCCGTCAGCCACTACACAGATACGCAGTATTTT.

The sample holds one count of this clone. V is TRBV21-1 and J is TRBJ1-5; the D call of TRBD1 is as the table states it, not checked on the DNA. TRBV21-1 is deemed a pseudogene. The CDR3 is 18 amino acids. The CDR3 DNA is TGTGCCAGCAGCAAAGTAAGTCGACCGGACAGGGTGGTGCAGCCCCAGCATTTT. This sequence encodes CASSKVSRPDRVVQPQHF.

This clone showed up just once. The chain uses TRBV28 and TRBJ2-5; D is possibly TRBD2 (6 bases). Between the trimmed V and J ends, which lost 8 bases and 3 bases, there was a span of 10 bases. The CDR3 sequence is 12 residues long. CDR1 is MDHEN and CDR2 is SYDVKM in the germline V gene. CDR3 region: CASGGRKETQYF. CDR3 sequence (DNA): TGTGCCAGCGGGGGGAGGAAAGAGACCCAGTACTTC.

The chain links TRBV2 to TRBJ1-3, with D hard to call. The germline V gene has CDR1 SNHLY and CDR2 FYNNEI. V gave up 5 bases and J gave up 0 bases, with 5 bases separating them. This CDR3 contains 13 residues. This CDR3 is CASSSGSGNTIYF. The CDR3 nucleotides are TGTGCCAGCAGTTCAGGCTCTGGAAACACCATATATTTT.

This clone was counted once. This sequence joins TRBV2 and TRBJ2-1; D unclear. CDR3 length: 13 amino acids. The V end was cut by 3 bases, the J end by 4 bases, with 7 bases between. Germline CDR1 SNHLY, CDR2 FYNNEI. The CDR3 loop reads CASSEIKYNEQFF. As DNA, the CDR3 is TGTGCCAGCAGTGAGATAAAATACAATGAGCAGTTCTTC.

V and J are TRBV28 and TRBJ1-1; D is unclear. This CDR3 is built from 12 residues. Germline CDR1 is MDHEN and CDR2 is SYDVKM. V was shortened by 5 bases and J by 4 bases, with 8 bases between the two germline ends. The CDR3 coding sequence is TGTGCCAGCAGTGTTATTGGCACTGAAGCTTTCTTT. Amino acids: CASSVIGTEAFF.

In the case of this clone: Sequence at one end of the junction differs from germline and may be a read error. V usage is TRBV6-6 and J usage is TRBJ1-5; no clear D. The germline CDR1 and CDR2 sequences are MNHNY and SVGAGI (reference sequence). This CDR3 contains 12 residues. CDR3 coding DNA: TGTGCCAACAGTTACGGGGATCAGCCCCAGCATTTT. Translated, it gives CANSYGDQPQHF.

The V call is TRBV27, the J call TRBJ1-5, with D hard to call. Germline CDR1 and CDR2: MNHEY and SMNVEV (reference sequence). The CDR3 runs to 14 residues. The V end was cut by 2 bases, the J end by 4 bases, with 9 bases between. CDR3 nucleotide sequence: TGTGCCAGCAGTTTAAGGGCGGAGAATCAGCCCCAGCATTTT. Translation gives CASSLRAENQPQHF.

The rearrangement links TRBV9 to TRBJ1-1; 10 bases agree with TRBD1. V was pared by 0 bases and J by 3 bases, with 5 bases of the junction left unmatched. The germline CDR1 and CDR2 sequences are SGDLS and YYNGEE. The CDR3 is made up of 16 amino acids. CDR3 in DNA: TGTGCCAGCAGCGTAGCCAGGACAGGGGGAGACACTGAAGCTTTCTTT. Protein sequence: CASSVARTGGDTEAFF.

V is TRBV6-6 and J is TRBJ2-7; TRBD2 aligns across 7 bases. V was clipped by 7 bases and J by 0 bases; unmatched bases: 9. Germline V gene data show CDR1 as MNHNY and CDR2 as SVGAGI (reference sequence). The CDR3 runs to 15 residues. DNA of the CDR3: TGTGCCAGCAAGACGGCGGGAGATCACTCCTACGAGCAGTACTTC. Its translation: CASKTAGDHSYEQYF.

The chain couples TRBV28 to TRBJ2-5; D is perhaps TRBD2 (6 bases). V was trimmed by 4 bases and J by 5 bases, leaving 26 bases between them. CDR1 is MDHEN and CDR2 is SYDVKM in the germline V gene. The CDR3 runs 18 residues. The CDR3 DNA sequence: TGTGCCAGCAGTTCCACAAGGAACGGGAGAGGCTTTCGGGAGACCCAGTACTTC. This translates into CASSSTRNGRGFRETQYF.

J is TRBJ1-5 and V is TRBV5-6; the D gene is possibly TRBD1 (5 bases). The V end was cut by 1 base, the J end by 2 bases, with 7 bases between. Germline V CDR1 and CDR2: SGHDT, YYEEEE. This CDR3 spans 14 amino acids. CDR3: CASSLWGGNQPQHF. For the CDR3, the DNA is TGTGCCAGCAGCTTGTGGGGGGGCAATCAGCCCCAGCATTTT.

The V and J genes are TRBV6-6 and TRBJ1-4; D is ambiguous. Trimming cost V 2 bases and J 4 bases, with 8 bases left between them. The CDR3 loop spans 14 amino acids. Germline V CDR1 and CDR2: MNHNY, SVGAGI (reference sequence). CDR3: CASSYGPNNEKLFF. The DNA for the CDR3 is TGTGCCAGCAGTTACGGGCCAAATAATGAAAAACTGTTTTTT.

The chain employs TRBV28 and TRBJ1-5; D ambiguous. The germline V and J ends were trimmed by 5 bases and 5 bases, with 16 bases remaining between them. Germline V lookup: CDR1 MDHEN, CDR2 SYDVKM. The CDR3 covers 15 residues. The chain's CDR3 is CASSPRGEGYQPQHF. The CDR3 DNA is TGTGCCAGCAGTCCCCGCGGAGAGGGATATCAGCCCCAGCATTTT.

The chain combines TRBV19 with TRBJ1-5; D is perhaps TRBD1 (5 bases). Trimming removed 5 bases at V and 0 bases at J, with 14 bases between. Germline CDR1 is LNHDA and CDR2 is SQIVND (reference sequence). The CDR3 has 16 residues. CDR3 amino acids: CASSERGGISNQPQHF. Written as DNA, the CDR3 is TGTGCCAGTAGTGAACGTGGGGGGATTAGCAATCAGCCCCAGCATTTT.